This T cell receptor (beta chain) is from a study of graft-versus-host responses after intestinal transplantation. The protocol was immunoSEQ multiplex PCR, while the TCRdb copy is restricted to in-frame clones and leaves out a portion. Here the sample spans over 2,000 clones, more than 35% being singletons. This clone occurred a few times. This CDR3 has 16 residues. Germline loops: CDR1 SGHNT, CDR2 YENEEA. V was clipped by 3 bases and J by 7 bases; unmatched bases: 12. Notes on the study in general: The recipient marrow held GvH clones, and some of them showed up first in ileum or blood.

Co-plating was performed using about 200,000 CFSE-labeled responder cells and about 200,000 irradiated, violet-dye-labeled stimulator cells. The specimen comprised alloreactive CD8+ T cells from a mixed lymphocyte reaction culture, sampled before transplantation. The subset is: CFSE-low proliferating T cells sorted from roughly 6-day pre-transplant mixed lymphocyte reaction (GvH or HvG direction). The source is a human patient who was an organ donor for intestinal transplantation. The rearrangement links TRBV11-3 to TRBJ2-1; 7 bases map to TRBD2. CDR3 residues: CASSFLSGAPLNEQFF. As DNA, the CDR3 is TGTGCCAGCAGCTTTCTAAGCGGGGCCCCCTTGAATGAGCAGTTCTTC.